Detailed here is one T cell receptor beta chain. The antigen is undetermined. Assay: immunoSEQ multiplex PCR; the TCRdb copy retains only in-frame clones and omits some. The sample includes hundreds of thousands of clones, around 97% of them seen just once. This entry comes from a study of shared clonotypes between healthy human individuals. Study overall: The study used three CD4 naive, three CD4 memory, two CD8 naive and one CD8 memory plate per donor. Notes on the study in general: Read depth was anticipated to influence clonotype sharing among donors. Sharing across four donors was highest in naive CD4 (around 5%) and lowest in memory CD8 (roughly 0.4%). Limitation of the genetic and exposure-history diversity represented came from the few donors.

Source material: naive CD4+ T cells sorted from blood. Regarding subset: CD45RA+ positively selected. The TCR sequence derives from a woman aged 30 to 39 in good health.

The CDR3 protein is CASSIAGAYTYEQYF. In DNA form, the CDR3 reads TGTGCCAGTAGTATCGCAGGCGCTTATACCTACGAGCAGTACTTC. J is TRBJ2-7 and V is TRBV19; D call uncertain. The germline gives CDR1 LNHDA, CDR2 SQIVND (reference sequence). The CDR3 is made up of 15 amino acids. V lost 3 bases and J 2 bases, leaving 14 bases between the germline ends.